The 16 T cell receptor beta chains listed next were all sequenced from one sample in a study of cytomegalovirus exposure and HLA in healthy donors. 60 Vbeta and 13 Jbeta primers were used in PCR. Generated by immunoSEQ multiplex PCR, the TCRdb table keeps only in-frame clones and is missing some. The sample yields 250,000 to 350,000 clones, 86% seen once. The sequenced sample was PBMCs. The source of these receptors is a man aged 35 to 55 in good health and CMV-seropositive.

This chain links TRBV27 with TRBJ1-4, with TRBD1 matching over 7 bases. The CDR3 length is 13 residues. Germline values: CDR1 MNHEY, CDR2 SMNVEV (reference sequence). The J segment lost 7 bases and the V segment lost 4 bases, leaving 3 bases of the junction unmatched. CDR3 nucleotides: TGTGCCAGCAGTTGGGACAGCGGTGAAAAACTGTTTTTT. This translates into CASSWDSGEKLFF.

The chain recombines TRBV28 with TRBJ1-1, with D perhaps matching TRBD1 (6 bases). The germline V gene encodes CDR1 MDHEN and CDR2 SYDVKM. Deletions cut 5 bases from V and 4 bases from J, with 17 bases between. The CDR3 length is 15 residues. The CDR3 DNA sequence: TGTGCCAGCAGTAACCCAGGGGCTCGGGGCACTGAAGCTTTCTTT. Protein product: CASSNPGARGTEAFF.

The rearrangement links TRBV5-4 to TRBJ2-2; D is unresolved. The CDR3 has 11 amino acids. Germline assignment: CDR1 SGHNT and CDR2 YYREEE (reference sequence). V lost 5 bases and J lost 8, with 7 bases in between. The CDR3 region is CASSFLGELFF. The CDR3 nucleotides are TGTGCCAGCAGTTTCCTAGGGGAGCTGTTTTTT.

With regard to this clone: At one end, the junction sequence differs from germline, possibly due to a read error. This sequence joins TRBV7-9 and TRBJ1-4, with D perhaps matching TRBD1 (6 bases). The CDR3 runs to 14 residues. Germline CDR1 and CDR2: SEHNR and FQNEAQ (reference sequence). The CDR3 DNA sequence: TGTTCCAGCAGCTGGACAGCAACTAATGAAAAACTGTTTTTT. It is translated as CSSSWTATNEKLFF.

This clone has just one count. The chain is built from TRBV7-8 and TRBJ2-7, with TRBD1 matching over 7 bases. CDR3 length: 13 residues. In germline, CDR1 is SGHVS, CDR2 FQNEAQ. The V segment lost 5 bases and the J segment 5 bases; nucleotides outside the gene matches: 6. The CDR3, as DNA: TGTGCCAGCAGCGCCAGGGGGTTCGACGAGCAGTACTTC. It yields the protein CASSARGFDEQYF.

This chain uses TRBV27 with TRBJ2-1; 8 bases match TRBD2. Trimming at V came to 3 bases and at J to 5 bases, leaving 3 bases not matched to a gene. Germline V gene sequence: CDR1 MNHEY, CDR2 SMNVEV (reference sequence). CDR3 length equals 14 residues. The CDR3 coding sequence is TGTGCCAGCAGTTTTAGCGGGGTTCACAATGAGCAGTTCTTC. Amino acid sequence: CASSFSGVHNEQFF.

This chain joins TRBV5-1 and TRBJ2-1, with TRBD2 matching 10 bases. V lost 0 bases to trimming and J lost 10 bases; unmatched junction nucleotides: 4. This CDR3 is 14 amino acids long. Per germline, CDR1 SGHRS and CDR2 YFSETQ. CDR3 sequence (DNA): TGCGCCAGCAGCTTGGTAGCGGGAGGTAGAGAGCAGTTCTTC. Translated, it gives CASSLVAGGREQFF.

The chain employs TRBV15 and TRBJ2-7; 8 bases are shared with TRBD2. The V gene's germline CDR1 is LNHNV and CDR2 YYDKDF (reference sequence). V lost 0 bases to trimming and J lost 1 base; unmatched junction nucleotides: 5. This CDR3 is 16 amino acids long. The CDR3 sequence: CATSREPGLASYEQYF. CDR3 DNA sequence: TGTGCCACCAGCAGAGAGCCTGGACTAGCTTCCTACGAGCAGTACTTC.

The chain joins TRBV7-2 to TRBJ1-2; 8 bases are shared with TRBD1. CDR3 length: 16 amino acids. V lost 6 bases, J lost 5 bases, and 14 bases stayed unmatched. Per germline, CDR1 SGHTA and CDR2 FQGNSA. The CDR3 spells CASSRTSRGRGYGYTF. In nucleotides, the CDR3 is TGTGCCAGCAGTCGTACCTCCAGGGGGCGGGGGTATGGCTACACCTTC.

V gene TRBV27 combines with J gene TRBJ2-7; 8 nucleotides match TRBD1. The CDR3 runs 15 residues. The V gene end was trimmed by 3 bases and the J gene end by 4 bases; junction bases not matched to a gene: 8. CDR1 is MNHEY and CDR2 is SMNVEV in the germline V gene (reference sequence). The CDR3 loop is CASSLRGQGWYEQYF. In nucleotides, the CDR3 is TGTGCCAGCAGTTTGCGCGGACAGGGTTGGTACGAGCAGTACTTC.

This clone was observed a few times. V gene TRBV28 combines with J gene TRBJ2-1, with D tentatively TRBD1 (6 bases). Germline V gene lookup returns CDR1 MDHEN and CDR2 SYDVKM. The CDR3 is 18 residues long. Deletions cut 7 bases from V and 6 bases from J, with 28 bases between. CDR3 sequence: CASNTAVLGTSWRNEQFF. CDR3 sequence (DNA): TGTGCCAGCAACACTGCAGTACTAGGGACATCCTGGCGCAATGAGCAGTTCTTC.

The sample holds a few counts of this clone. The chain carries TRBV6-1 and TRBJ1-1; D ambiguous. Trimming took 1 base from V and 3 from J, leaving 18 bases between them. CDR3 length equals 17 residues. Germline V CDR1 and CDR2: MNHNS, SASEGT. The CDR3 DNA reads as TGTGCCAGCAGTGAAGATGTGAGGGTATTGGAGGACACTGAAGCTTTCTTT. Amino acid sequence: CASSEDVRVLEDTEAFF.

The rearrangement uses TRBV14 and TRBJ2-7; TRBD2 matches at 8 bases. This CDR3 spans 14 amino acids. Trimming took 1 base from V and 9 from J; bases not matched to a gene: 8. CDR1 is SGHDN, CDR2 FVKESK, per germline. The CDR3 sequence is CASSQVPGGEVQYF. The CDR3, as DNA: TGTGCCAGCAGCCAAGTCCCGGGAGGGGAGGTGCAGTACTTC.

In regard to this clone: One end of the junction is discordant with germline, which a read error may explain. J is TRBJ1-5 and V is TRBV7-7; 7 nucleotides agree with TRBD1. The length of the CDR3 is 14 residues. Germline-derived CDR1 and CDR2 are SSHAT and FNYEAQ (reference sequence). This CDR3 reads CASSPRQGNQPQHF. For the CDR3, the DNA is TGTGCTAGCAGCCCCCGACAGGGAAATCAGCCCCAGCATTTT.

The chain is built from TRBV28 and TRBJ2-7, with D possibly matching TRBD1 (6 bases). There are 13 residues in the CDR3. The V end was cut by 6 bases, the J end by 0 bases, with 9 bases between. Germline CDR1 and CDR2: MDHEN and SYDVKM. DNA for the CDR3: TGTGCCAGCAGGAGGGGGAGCTCCTACGAGCAGTACTTC. It specifies CASRRGSSYEQYF.

This rearrangement joins TRBV4-1 to TRBJ2-7, with 7 bases that match TRBD2. This CDR3 has 13 amino acids. CDR1 is MGHRA, CDR2 YSYEKL, per germline. The J segment lost 5 bases and the V segment lost 3 bases, leaving 4 bases of the junction unmatched. CDR3 in DNA: TGCGCCAGCAGCCAGCACGGACTAGACGAGCAGTACTTC. Protein sequence: CASSQHGLDEQYF.